The clone carrying this T cell receptor (beta chain) was detected only a few times. Antigen unknown. Vbeta (60) and Jbeta (13) primers were used in the PCR. Libraries were prepared by immunoSEQ multiplex PCR; TCRdb keeps only in-frame clonotypes and omits some of them. The sample has over 200,000 clones, about three quarters seen once. The data are from a study of cytomegalovirus exposure and HLA in healthy donors. This CDR3 is built from 15 residues. Germline V gene sequence: CDR1 SEHNR, CDR2 FQNEAQ (reference sequence). Deletions cut 3 bases from V and 0 bases from J, with 8 bases between. Whole-study findings and limits: Per published accounts, TCR beta sequences correctly predicted the HLA-A and HLA-B alleles of most subjects.

Sequenced input: PBMCs. The chain joins TRBV7-9 to TRBJ1-4; D gene unclear. The sequence derives from a woman aged 55 to 70 in good health and CMV-seropositive. The CDR3 sequence is CASSFPSTTNEKLFF. CDR3 in DNA: TGTGCCAGCAGCTTTCCATCCACAACTAATGAAAAACTGTTTTTT.